This T cell receptor beta chain appears in the sequencing data of a study of OX40 agonist ivuxolimab in advanced cancers. Study summary: Each dose-escalation patient presented with hepatocellular carcinoma, melanoma, renal cell or head and neck cancer.

Findings of the study overall: CD8+ T cells were the subset that, on average, had more expanded clones than CD4+. Normalized expansion of T-cell clones was also low for some nonresponders.

To note about this clone: Its matching antigen is unknown. Within the sample, other DNA sequences also encode this same CDR3.

Clones were sequenced by immunoSEQ multiplex PCR, and TCRdb holds only the in-frame ones, with some missing. The sample carries around 63,000 clones, roughly 78% recorded once. After removal of 3 bases from V and 0 bases from J, the junction contained 0 bases not matched to a gene. This CDR3 is 14 amino acids long. Germline V CDR1 and CDR2: SGHTA, FQGNSA. Sampled blood was obtained at baseline, cycle 4 day 1, and cycle 7 day 1. This sequence was found in an adult with an advanced solid tumor such as melanoma, head and neck, liver or kidney cancer. Sequencing used CD4+ or CD8+ T cells sorted from blood, obtained in a trial of the OX40 agonist ivuxolimab. The chain carries TRBV7-2 and TRBJ2-7; TRBD2 matches 9 bases. The CDR3 loop reads CASSLTSGSYEQYF. CDR3 in DNA: TGTGCCAGCAGCTTGACTAGCGGCTCCTACGAGCAGTACTTC.